The sequence of this TCR beta chain was determined in a study of CD8 T cells in Susac syndrome. The TEMRA cells underwent FACS enrichment, while the CD8+ and CD4+ T cells underwent negative isolation. Random hexamers served to reverse transcribe roughly 0.45 to 1 ug RNA. One entry per CDR3 protein results from TCRdb running MiXCR on the immunoSEQ multiplex PCR reads. Of 170,000 or so distinct CDR3 sequences listed, more than 95% were seen once; the top ten hold approximately 0.12%. Trimming took off 0 bases at V and 6 bases at J, with 12 bases between the two ends. The CDR3 has 14 amino acids. Germline CDR1 is ENHRY and CDR2 is SYGVKD.

Sequencing used CD4+ T cells from PBMCs. The chain uses TRBV10-3 and TRBJ2-7; D could derive from TRBD1 or TRBD2 (6 bases each). This receptor was taken from a human donor with Susac syndrome. As DNA, the CDR3 is TGTGCCATCAGTGAGTCGGCACAGGGAGGCGAGCAGTACTTC. Amino acids: CAISESAQGGEQYF.